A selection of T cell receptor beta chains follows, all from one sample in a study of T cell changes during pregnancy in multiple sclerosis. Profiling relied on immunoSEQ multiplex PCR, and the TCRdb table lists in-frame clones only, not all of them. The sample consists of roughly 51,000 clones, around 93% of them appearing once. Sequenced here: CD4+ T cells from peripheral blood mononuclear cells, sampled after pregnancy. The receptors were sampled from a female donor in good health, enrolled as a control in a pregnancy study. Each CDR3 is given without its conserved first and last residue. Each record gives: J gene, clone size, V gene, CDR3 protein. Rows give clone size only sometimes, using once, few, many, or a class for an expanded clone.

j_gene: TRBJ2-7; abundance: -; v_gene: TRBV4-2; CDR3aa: ASSPTSGGGYEQY
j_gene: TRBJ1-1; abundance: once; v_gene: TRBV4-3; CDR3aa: ASSRAFLSGTEAF
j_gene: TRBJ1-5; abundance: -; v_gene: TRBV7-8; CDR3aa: ASSFNENSNQPQH
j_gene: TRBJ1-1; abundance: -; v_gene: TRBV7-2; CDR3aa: ASSLMTGGYLNTEAF
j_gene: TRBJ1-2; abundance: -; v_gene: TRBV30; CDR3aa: AWSPTGSHGYT
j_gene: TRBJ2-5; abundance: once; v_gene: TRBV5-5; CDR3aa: ASSVSGGSQETQY
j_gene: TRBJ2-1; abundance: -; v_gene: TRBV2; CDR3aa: ASSERASGGVFRGYNEQF
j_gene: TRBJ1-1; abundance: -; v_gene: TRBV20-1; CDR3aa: SASRQLEAF
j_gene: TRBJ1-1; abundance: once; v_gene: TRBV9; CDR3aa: ASSVRDNTEAF
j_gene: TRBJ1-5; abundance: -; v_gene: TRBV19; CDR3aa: ASSPGRRDGNQPQH
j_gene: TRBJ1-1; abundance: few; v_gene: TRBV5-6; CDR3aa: ASSPGEGRSGTEAF
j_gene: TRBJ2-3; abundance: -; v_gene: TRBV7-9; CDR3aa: ASSLDGGSTDTQY
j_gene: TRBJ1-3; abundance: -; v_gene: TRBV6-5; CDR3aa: ASSPDRGPGNTIY
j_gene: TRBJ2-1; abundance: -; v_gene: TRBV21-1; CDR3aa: ASRDRGDEQF
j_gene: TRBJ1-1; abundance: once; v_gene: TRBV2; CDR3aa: AGHRAPGTEAF
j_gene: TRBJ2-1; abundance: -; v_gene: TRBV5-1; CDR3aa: ASSPGAGGSYNEQF
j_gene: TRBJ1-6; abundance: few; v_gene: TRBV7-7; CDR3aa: ASSAGGTSALH
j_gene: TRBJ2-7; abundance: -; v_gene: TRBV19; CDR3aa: ASSAGQPNSYEQY
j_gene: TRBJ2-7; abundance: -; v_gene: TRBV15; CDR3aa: ATSSAGSRVSYEQY
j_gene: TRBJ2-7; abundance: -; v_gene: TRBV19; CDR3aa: ASSIGSARYEQY
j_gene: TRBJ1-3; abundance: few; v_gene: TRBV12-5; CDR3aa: ASGSTTGSSGNTIY
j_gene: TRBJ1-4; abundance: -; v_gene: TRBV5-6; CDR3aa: ASSLGQGLSNEKLF
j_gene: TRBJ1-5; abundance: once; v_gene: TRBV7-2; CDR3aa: ASSPAPGQPNQPQH
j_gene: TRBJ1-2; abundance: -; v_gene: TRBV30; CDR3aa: AWNKGIYGYT
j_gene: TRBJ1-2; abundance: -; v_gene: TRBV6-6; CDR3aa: ASSPSLNYGYT
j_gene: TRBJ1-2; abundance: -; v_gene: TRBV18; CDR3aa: ASSPGQNYGYT
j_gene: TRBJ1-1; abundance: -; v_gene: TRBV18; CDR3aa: ASSLNPGQGGEAF
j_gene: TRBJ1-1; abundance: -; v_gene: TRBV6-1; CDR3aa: ASSLERNTEAF
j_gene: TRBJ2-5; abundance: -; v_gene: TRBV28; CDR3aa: ASSLVSLETQY
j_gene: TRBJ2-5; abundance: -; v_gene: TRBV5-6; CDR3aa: ASSLLPQETQY
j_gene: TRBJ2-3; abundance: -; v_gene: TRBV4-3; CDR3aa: ASSPLTGSTDTQY
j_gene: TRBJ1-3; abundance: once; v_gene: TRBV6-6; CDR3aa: ASSYVQGTGNTIY
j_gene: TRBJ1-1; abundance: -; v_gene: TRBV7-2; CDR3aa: ASSFQGAWTEAF
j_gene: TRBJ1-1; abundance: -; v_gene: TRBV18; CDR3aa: ASSPPQGLNTEAF
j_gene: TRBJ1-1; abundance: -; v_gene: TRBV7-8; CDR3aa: ASSRTVDTEAF
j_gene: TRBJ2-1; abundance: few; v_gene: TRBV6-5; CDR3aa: ASQAAGSNEQF
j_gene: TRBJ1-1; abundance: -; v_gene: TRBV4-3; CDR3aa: ASSRDSYTEAF
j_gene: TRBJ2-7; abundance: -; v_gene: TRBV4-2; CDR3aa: ASSQGGQGGYEQY
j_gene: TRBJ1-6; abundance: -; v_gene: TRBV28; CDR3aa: ASSLEAVLSSPLH
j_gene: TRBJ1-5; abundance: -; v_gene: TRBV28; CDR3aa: ASSSLQGRQPQH
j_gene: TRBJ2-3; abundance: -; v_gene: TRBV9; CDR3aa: ASSVYLEDTQY
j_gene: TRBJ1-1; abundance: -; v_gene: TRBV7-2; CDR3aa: ASSLPGGAGEAF
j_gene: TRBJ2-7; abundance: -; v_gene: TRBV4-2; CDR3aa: ASSQRDRDSYEQY
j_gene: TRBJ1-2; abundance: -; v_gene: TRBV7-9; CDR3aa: ASSPRQGLSGYT
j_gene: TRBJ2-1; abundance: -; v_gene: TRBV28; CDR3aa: ASSFGDRGRNEQF
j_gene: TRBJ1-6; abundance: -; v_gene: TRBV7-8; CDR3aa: ASSPRTDHNSPLH
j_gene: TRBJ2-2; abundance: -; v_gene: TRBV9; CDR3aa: ASSVSGQGARGELF
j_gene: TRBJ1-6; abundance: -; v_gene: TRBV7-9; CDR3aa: ASSPNSPYNSPLH
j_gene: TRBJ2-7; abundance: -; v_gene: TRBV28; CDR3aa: ASSLLGTGGGEQY
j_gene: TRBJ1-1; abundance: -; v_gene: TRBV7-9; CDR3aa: ASARGDTEAF
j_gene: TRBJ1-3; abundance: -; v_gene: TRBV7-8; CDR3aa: ASSLTSLGNTIY
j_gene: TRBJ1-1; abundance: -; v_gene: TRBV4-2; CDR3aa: ASSRGGDTEAF
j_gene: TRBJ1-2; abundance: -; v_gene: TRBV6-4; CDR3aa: ASRTGADYGYT
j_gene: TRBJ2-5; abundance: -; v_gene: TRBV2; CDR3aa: ASRQGGETQY